This T cell receptor (beta chain) appears in the sequencing data of a study of blood T cell repertoires in COVID-19. Across the study: The origin of the acute and convalescent COVID-19 samples was the United States, Italy and Spain. In each case, the material was cDNA or gDNA derived from T cells, B-cell-depleted T cells, or PBMCs.

In the authors' workflow: Nucleated cell number was recorded as an estimate derived from reference gene primer amplification. Sequencing was performed with immunoSEQ multiplex PCR; in TCRdb, only in-frame clones are kept and a portion is missing. The D gene and trimming were derived from the DNA, and the V and J assignments and clone size from that table. Of under 250,000 clones listed, roughly 78% were seen once; the top ten hold roughly 12%. This sequence was found in a woman aged 40 to 55 with acute or convalescent COVID-19. Sequencing was done on a sample of peripheral blood.

The CDR3 sequence: CASSLEAGTAYEQYF. CDR3 DNA sequence: TGCGCCAGCAGCTTGGAGGCAGGAACTGCCTACGAGCAGTACTTC. The chain is built from TRBV5-1 and TRBJ2-7, with D unresolved. CDR3 length: 15 residues. Germline V CDR1 and CDR2: SGHRS, YFSETQ. Trimming stripped 0 bases from V and 2 bases from J, with 12 bases between.